This is a list of T cell receptor beta chains from one sample in a study of T cell changes during pregnancy in multiple sclerosis. Assay: immunoSEQ multiplex PCR; the TCRdb copy retains only in-frame clones and omits some. This table holds tens of thousands of clones, around 94% found once. The source material was peripheral blood, sampled in the third trimester of pregnancy. The receptors come from a female donor in good health, enrolled as a control in a pregnancy study. CDR3s include the opening cysteine and the closing phenylalanine or tryptophan. The D gene is left open where the match is weak. Not all rows give a size; the values are once, few, many and, for expanded clones, a class.

D: .
size: .
J: TRBJ1-4
V: TRBV19
CDR3: CASSIFGPDNEKLFF
DNA: TGTGCCAGTAGTATTTTTGGGCCGGATAATGAAAAACTGTTTTTT

D: TRBD1
size: once
J: TRBJ2-2
V: TRBV19
CDR3: CASSIRGLSTGELFF
DNA: TGTGCCAGTAGTATAAGGGGGCTGAGCACCGGGGAGCTGTTTTTT

D: TRBD1
size: .
J: TRBJ2-5
V: TRBV7-9
CDR3: CASSPRGFETQYF
DNA: TGTGCCAGCAGTCCCAGGGGGTTCGAGACCCAGTACTTC

D: TRBD1
size: .
J: TRBJ1-5
V: TRBV9
CDR3: CASSHTGGASQPQHF
DNA: TGTGCCAGCAGCCATACAGGGGGCGCTTCTCAGCCCCAGCATTTT

D: TRBD1
size: .
J: TRBJ2-3
V: TRBV28
CDR3: CASSLRDRGTDTQYF
DNA: TGTGCCAGCAGTCTCCGGGACAGGGGAACAGATACGCAGTATTTT

D: .
size: .
J: TRBJ1-1
V: TRBV5-6
CDR3: CASSPGNLNTEAFF
DNA: TGTGCCAGCAGCCCCGGGAACCTGAACACTGAAGCTTTCTTT

D: .
size: once
J: TRBJ2-3
V: TRBV4-2
CDR3: CASSQGGAGQDTQYF
DNA: TGTGCCAGCAGCCAAGGGGGCGCAGGGCAAGATACGCAGTATTTT

D: TRBD2
size: .
J: TRBJ2-7
V: TRBV28
CDR3: CASSLSGGAHEQYF
DNA: TGTGCCAGCAGCCTTAGCGGGGGGGCTCACGAGCAGTACTTC

D: TRBD2
size: .
J: TRBJ2-1
V: TRBV19
CDR3: CASSRTSGEFYNEQFF
DNA: TGTGCCAGTAGTAGAACTAGCGGGGAGTTCTACAATGAGCAGTTCTTC

D: TRBD2
size: once
J: TRBJ2-3
V: TRBV28
CDR3: CASKIGRTRLADTQYF
DNA: TGTGCCAGCAAGATCGGTCGGACTAGATTGGCAGATACGCAGTATTTT

D: .
size: .
J: TRBJ1-3
V: TRBV7-7
CDR3: CASSLLQGEILGNTIYF
DNA: TGTGCCAGCAGCTTGTTACAGGGAGAAATCTTAGGAAACACCATATATTTT

D: .
size: .
J: TRBJ1-6
V: TRBV18
CDR3: CASSQYFWTVAPPLHF
DNA: TGTGCCAGCTCACAATACTTTTGGACTGTAGCCCCACCCCTCCACTTT

D: TRBD2
size: .
J: TRBJ2-1
V: TRBV7-9
CDR3: CASSLMGLAADYEQFF
DNA: TGTGCCAGCAGCTTAATGGGACTAGCGGCGGATTATGAGCAGTTCTTC

D: TRBD1
size: once
J: TRBJ1-2
V: TRBV28
CDR3: CASKRQGANYGYTF
DNA: TGTGCCAGCAAAAGACAGGGGGCTAACTATGGCTACACCTTC

D: .
size: few
J: TRBJ2-5
V: TRBV6-5
CDR3: CASLGRGLETQYF
DNA: TGTGCCAGCCTGGGTAGGGGGTTAGAGACCCAGTACTTC

D: .
size: .
J: TRBJ2-3
V: TRBV19
CDR3: CASSSLADHTDTQYF
DNA: TGTGCCAGTAGTTCCTTAGCGGACCACACAGATACGCAGTATTTT

D: .
size: .
J: TRBJ2-6
V: TRBV7-6
CDR3: CASSLFPSRVESGANVLTF
DNA: TGTGCCAGCAGCTTATTCCCCTCCAGGGTGGAATCCGGGGCCAACGTCCTGACTTTC

D: .
size: .
J: TRBJ2-3
V: TRBV5-8
CDR3: CASSPRTATDTQYF
DNA: TGTGCCAGCAGCCCAAGGACAGCTACAGATACGCAGTATTTT

D: TRBD2
size: .
J: TRBJ2-7
V: TRBV7-2
CDR3: CASSLLAGGQYEQYF
DNA: TGTGCCAGCAGCCTACTAGCGGGGGGGCAGTACGAGCAGTACTTC

D: TRBD1
size: .
J: TRBJ2-5
V: TRBV19
CDR3: CASKGDRWKETQYF
DNA: TGTGCCAGTAAGGGGGACAGGTGGAAAGAGACCCAGTACTTC

D: .
size: once
J: TRBJ1-5
V: TRBV4-1
CDR3: CASSQEGGAPNQPQHF
DNA: TGCGCCAGCAGCCAAGAGGGTGGGGCGCCCAATCAGCCCCAGCATTTT

D: .
size: .
J: TRBJ1-2
V: TRBV19
CDR3: CASSIVFRGSGFNYGYTF
DNA: TGTGCCAGTAGTATTGTATTCCGTGGTTCAGGGTTTAACTATGGCTACACCTTC

D: TRBD1
size: few
J: TRBJ1-4
V: TRBV25-1
CDR3: CASRGQLEKLFF
DNA: TGTGCCAGCAGGGGACAGCTTGAAAAACTGTTTTTT

D: .
size: once
J: TRBJ2-2
V: TRBV12-5
CDR3: CASGLTTGELFF
DNA: TGTGCTAGTGGTTTGACAACCGGGGAGCTGTTTTTT

D: TRBD1
size: .
J: TRBJ1-3
V: TRBV5-4
CDR3: CASSQDRGGNTIYF
DNA: TGTGCCAGCAGCCAGGACAGGGGTGGAAACACCATATATTTT

D: .
size: once
J: TRBJ2-1
V: TRBV28
CDR3: CASSLWAGGLSSYNEQFF
DNA: TGTGCCAGCAGTTTATGGGCCGGCGGGCTTAGCTCCTACAATGAGCAGTTCTTC

D: TRBD1
size: .
J: TRBJ1-2
V: TRBV18
CDR3: CASSPTGGYGYTF
DNA: TGTGCCAGCTCACCTACAGGGGGCTATGGCTACACCTTC

D: .
size: .
J: TRBJ2-3
V: TRBV9
CDR3: CASSVATGTPSTDTQYF
DNA: TGTGCCAGCAGCGTAGCTACGGGGACACCGAGCACAGATACGCAGTATTTT

D: .
size: .
J: TRBJ2-2
V: TRBV30
CDR3: CAWSPTSPPGELFF
DNA: TGTGCCTGGAGTCCAACTAGTCCCCCCGGGGAGCTGTTTTTT

D: TRBD2
size: .
J: TRBJ2-1
V: TRBV6-1
CDR3: CASRFLADSYNEQFF
DNA: TGTGCCAGCAGGTTCCTAGCGGACTCCTACAATGAGCAGTTCTTC

D: .
size: .
J: TRBJ1-2
V: TRBV30
CDR3: CAWSPGDGYTF
DNA: TGTGCCTGGAGTCCAGGGGATGGCTACACCTTC

D: .
size: .
J: TRBJ2-3
V: TRBV6-5
CDR3: CASSYSIVSGDTQYF
DNA: TGTGCCAGCAGTTACTCGATTGTTAGCGGAGATACGCAGTATTTT

D: TRBD1
size: once
J: TRBJ2-1
V: TRBV7-2
CDR3: CASSATGTGGLYEQFF
DNA: TGTGCCAGCAGCGCGACCGGGACAGGTGGGTTATATGAGCAGTTCTTC

D: .
size: .
J: TRBJ2-5
V: TRBV15
CDR3: CATSRAGIWYETQYF
DNA: TGTGCCACCAGCAGAGCAGGGATTTGGTATGAGACCCAGTACTTC

D: TRBD2
size: .
J: TRBJ2-7
V: TRBV7-9
CDR3: CASSLAAGDEQYF
DNA: TGTGCCAGCAGCTTAGCTGCGGGGGACGAGCAGTACTTC

D: TRBD1
size: .
J: TRBJ2-7
V: TRBV27
CDR3: CASSLRGQAYEQYF
DNA: TGTGCCAGCAGTTTAAGGGGACAGGCCTACGAGCAGTACTTC

D: TRBD2
size: .
J: TRBJ2-1
V: TRBV30
CDR3: CARGLAGDSPYNEQFF
DNA: TGTGCCCGGGGACTAGCGGGAGATTCCCCCTACAATGAGCAGTTCTTC

D: .
size: .
J: TRBJ2-1
V: TRBV7-9
CDR3: CASRKDSTYNEQFF
DNA: TGTGCCAGCAGAAAGGACAGTACCTACAATGAGCAGTTCTTC

D: .
size: .
J: TRBJ1-1
V: TRBV5-1
CDR3: CASSPVAGATEAFF
DNA: TGCGCCAGCAGCCCCGTGGCGGGGGCGACTGAAGCTTTCTTT

D: .
size: .
J: TRBJ2-5
V: TRBV2
CDR3: CASSVGGNQYF
DNA: TGTGCCAGCAGTGTTGGGGGGAACCAGTACTTC

D: .
size: .
J: TRBJ1-1
V: TRBV6-1
CDR3: CASSDSNRAMGAFF
DNA: TGTGCCAGCAGTGACAGTAACAGGGCGATGGGTGCTTTCTTT

D: TRBD2
size: .
J: TRBJ2-3
V: TRBV6-6
CDR3: CASSNPAGDSTDTQYF
DNA: TGTGCCAGCAGTAACCCCGCGGGGGATAGCACAGATACGCAGTATTTT

D: .
size: once
J: TRBJ1-4
V: TRBV6-5
CDR3: CASRGLNNEKLFF
DNA: TGTGCCAGCAGGGGACTTAATAATGAAAAACTGTTTTTT

D: TRBD2
size: .
J: TRBJ2-1
V: TRBV27
CDR3: CASSSPTSGYNEQFF
DNA: TGTGCCAGCAGTTCCCCGACTAGCGGGTACAATGAGCAGTTCTTC

D: TRBD1
size: .
J: TRBJ1-1
V: TRBV6-5
CDR3: CASSPPGQGIEAFF
DNA: TGTGCCAGCAGTCCCCCGGGACAGGGGATTGAAGCTTTCTTT

D: .
size: once
J: TRBJ1-4
V: TRBV5-1
CDR3: CASSPGGGRNEKLFF
DNA: TGCGCCAGCAGCCCTGGGGGGGGGAGAAATGAAAAACTGTTTTTT

D: TRBD1
size: .
J: TRBJ1-1
V: TRBV6-6
CDR3: CASSRGTVMNTEAFF
DNA: TGTGCCAGCAGTAGGGGGACAGTCATGAACACTGAAGCTTTCTTT

D: TRBD2
size: .
J: TRBJ2-1
V: TRBV28
CDR3: CASSFVDQRDGGPEQFF
DNA: TGTGCCAGCAGTTTCGTCGATCAGCGGGATGGCGGCCCTGAGCAGTTCTTC

D: TRBD1
size: .
J: TRBJ2-5
V: TRBV19
CDR3: CASSGQGARETQYF
DNA: TGTGCCAGTAGTGGACAGGGGGCGCGGGAGACCCAGTACTTC

D: .
size: .
J: TRBJ1-1
V: TRBV27
CDR3: CASSRQVGRRTEAFF
DNA: TGTGCCAGCAGTCGACAGGTGGGCAGGCGCACTGAAGCTTTCTTT

D: .
size: .
J: TRBJ2-1
V: TRBV6-1
CDR3: CASRGHPLAHNEQFF
DNA: TGTGCCAGCAGGGGACACCCCCTGGCCCACAATGAGCAGTTCTTC

D: .
size: .
J: TRBJ1-5
V: TRBV28
CDR3: CASTTLGGSSNQPQHF
DNA: TGTGCCAGCACCACGTTGGGGGGATCTAGCAATCAGCCCCAGCATTTT

D: TRBD2
size: .
J: TRBJ2-5
V: TRBV9
CDR3: CASSGEGTGETQYF
DNA: TGTGCCAGCAGCGGGGAGGGGACCGGGGAGACCCAGTACTTC

D: .
size: .
J: TRBJ2-1
V: TRBV13
CDR3: CASSSLGGGRPSYNEQFF
DNA: TGTGCCAGCAGCTCGTTAGGGGGGGGGCGGCCCTCCTACAATGAGCAGTTCTTC